These T cell receptor beta chains were read from a single sample in a study of blood T cell repertoires in COVID-19. The assay was immunoSEQ multiplex PCR, and TCRdb's table has in-frame clones only and misses some. This table holds 210,000 or so clones, 65% to 90% found once. Sequencing used peripheral blood. The source of these receptors is a man between 45 and 60 years old with acute or convalescent COVID-19. The CDR3 runs from the conserved cysteine through the conserved F or W. The D gene is left open where the match is weak. The listing skips clone size in some rows; elsewhere it reads once, few, many or a size class.

TRBV4-2	TRBJ2-1	-	-	TGTGCCAGCAGCCAAGATGGGGGCCGCCCCTACAATGAGCAGTTCTTC	CASSQDGGRPYNEQFF
TRBV5-1	TRBJ1-2	once	TRBD1	TGCGCCAGCAGCCCCCGGACAGGGGGCGGCGATAGCTATGGCTACACCTTC	CASSPRTGGGDSYGYTF
TRBV6-5	TRBJ2-5	-	TRBD1	TGTGCCAGCAGTTACTCCAGACAGGGGCCGGAGACCCAGTACTTC	CASSYSRQGPETQYF
TRBV7-2	TRBJ2-2	few	-	TGTGCCAGCAGCTTAGCGAGGAACACCGGGGAGCTGTTTTTT	CASSLARNTGELFF
TRBV29-1	TRBJ2-3	-	-	TGCAGCGTTGAAGCTAGCACAGATACGCAGTATTTT	CSVEASTDTQYF
TRBV6-1	TRBJ2-2	-	TRBD2	TGTGCCAGCAGTGTACTAGCGTGGGACAACACCGGGGAGCTGTTTTTT	CASSVLAWDNTGELFF
TRBV2	TRBJ2-3	-	-	TGTGCCAGCAGTGAAGCCTCCCCCCTGTCCACAGATACGCAGTATTTT	CASSEASPLSTDTQYF
TRBV2	TRBJ2-5	few	-	TGTGCCAGCAGTGAGGGCGGGCTCCCTCAAGAGACCCAGTACTTC	CASSEGGLPQETQYF
TRBV12-5	TRBJ2-1	once	TRBD2	TGTGCTAGTGGCCCCGGGACTAGCGGGGGGGCTGTCTTCTACAATGAGCAGTTCTTC	CASGPGTSGGAVFYNEQFF
TRBV9	TRBJ1-1	-	-	TGTGCCAGCAGCGTAGATTTACGGGGGGTAACTTTCTTT	CASSVDLRGVTFF
TRBV2	TRBJ1-1	-	-	TGTGCCAGCAGGCGGGGCCTCGACTGGGGCACTGAAGCTTTCTTT	CASRRGLDWGTEAFF
TRBV7-7	TRBJ2-1	-	-	TGTGCCAGCAGCTTGGGCAGGGGAGTCGGCAATGAGCAGTTCTTC	CASSLGRGVGNEQFF
TRBV2	TRBJ1-3	few	-	TGTGCCAGCAGTGAAGACAGGATCTCTGGAAACACCATATATTTT	CASSEDRISGNTIYF
TRBV25-1	TRBJ2-2	-	TRBD1	TGTGCCAGCAGTCCTCCGGTCGGGACAGGGAGTTCCGGGGAGCTGTTTTTT	CASSPPVGTGSSGELFF
TRBV30	TRBJ1-2	few	-	TGTGCCTGGAGTGCTCGGGGGGCCCGCAGTTTGGGAGGCTACACCTTC	CAWSARGARSLGGYTF
TRBV12-3/TRBV12-4	TRBJ1-1	-	-	TGTGCCAGCGCTCGGGGTGTGAACACTGAAGCTTTCTTT	CASARGVNTEAFF
TRBV7-2	TRBJ1-4	-	-	TGTGCCAGCAGCTTAGCGGTGAGGTTCGGTGAAAAACTGTTTTTT	CASSLAVRFGEKLFF
TRBV5-1	TRBJ1-1	-	-	TGCGCCAGCAGCGGGGAATTGTTGGGGAGGACTGAAGCTTTCTTT	CASSGELLGRTEAFF
TRBV5-4	TRBJ2-5	-	TRBD2	TGTGCCAGCAGCCACGGTCAACCCGGGACTAGCGGGGCGGCCCAGTACTTC	CASSHGQPGTSGAAQYF
TRBV5-4	TRBJ2-7	-	TRBD1	TGTGCCAGCAGCACGGGACAGAGCTACGAGCAGTACTTC	CASSTGQSYEQYF
TRBV7-8	TRBJ1-1	once	-	TGTGCCAGCAGCCCCCTGGGCAACCTCCCGAACACTGAAGCTTTCTTT	CASSPLGNLPNTEAFF
TRBV7-2	TRBJ1-2	-	TRBD1	TGTGCCAGCAGCCCCCAGGGGGCCATGAGCTATGGCTACACCTTC	CASSPQGAMSYGYTF
TRBV7-9	TRBJ1-2	-	TRBD1	TGTGCCAGCAGCTCAAGCACGACAGGGGATGGCTACACCTTC	CASSSSTTGDGYTF
TRBV6-5	TRBJ1-1	-	-	TGTGCCAGCAGTACGAGACAGTTATACACTGAAGCTTTCTTT	CASSTRQLYTEAFF
TRBV5-6	TRBJ1-6	-	-	TGTGCCAGCAGCTTATCCGGGCCTGGGAGTCCCCTCCACTTT	CASSLSGPGSPLHF
TRBV10-2	TRBJ1-2	-	TRBD1	TGCGCCAGCAGCCCGGGACAGAGAGACTATGGCTACACCTTC	CASSPGQRDYGYTF
TRBV5-1	TRBJ1-4	few	TRBD1	TGCGCCAGCAGCTTGGAGGGGACAGGGGGTGAAAAACTGTTTTTT	CASSLEGTGGEKLFF
TRBV7-2	TRBJ2-7	-	TRBD1	TGTGCCAGCAGCTTGGGGGGGACAGGGGCTCCCTACGAGCAGTACTTC	CASSLGGTGAPYEQYF
TRBV7-9	TRBJ1-2	-	-	TGTGCCAGCAGCTTAGACCTCCGGGGTGTCTATGGCTACACCTTC	CASSLDLRGVYGYTF
TRBV21-1	TRBJ1-2	-	-	TGTGCCAGCAGCTCCCCCCCTGGGGTAGCCGGGACAGGGAATGGCTACACCTTC	CASSSPPGVAGTGNGYTF
TRBV18	TRBJ1-3	-	TRBD1	TGTGCCAGCTCACGTGACAGGGCTGGAAACACCATATATTTT	CASSRDRAGNTIYF
TRBV9	TRBJ1-4	-	TRBD1	TGTGCCAGCAGCGTACGGCCCCGGGACAGCGATGAAAAACTGTTTTTT	CASSVRPRDSDEKLFF
TRBV6-1	TRBJ2-4	-	TRBD2	TGTGCCAGCAGTGATTTAGGACTAGCGGGAAAAAACATTCAGTACTTC	CASSDLGLAGKNIQYF
TRBV18	TRBJ1-5	-	TRBD1	TGTGCCAGCTCACCACGGGTTAGGACAGGGGGAGAGCAGCCCCAGCATTTT	CASSPRVRTGGEQPQHF
TRBV5-1	TRBJ1-6	-	TRBD1	TGCGCCAGCAGCCCGACAGGGCCCTATAATTCACCCCTCCACTTT	CASSPTGPYNSPLHF
TRBV20-1	TRBJ2-1	-	-	TGCAGTGTAGGGGGACATGAGCAGTTCTTC	CSVGGHEQFF
TRBV18	TRBJ2-1	-	-	TGTGCCAGCTCACCACCGGGGCGGCAGGTCAATGAGCAGTTCTTC	CASSPPGRQVNEQFF
TRBV19	TRBJ1-5	-	TRBD1	TGTGCCAGTAGTAGCCCCGACAGGGGCGTTCAGCCCCAGCATTTT	CASSSPDRGVQPQHF
TRBV28	TRBJ2-3	-	-	TGTGCCAGCAGTTTATCTTGGGGCAAGGATACGCAGTATTTT	CASSLSWGKDTQYF
TRBV15	TRBJ1-2	-	-	TGTGCCACCAGCAGAGACATGGGACTGAACTATGGCTACACCTTC	CATSRDMGLNYGYTF
TRBV3-1/TRBV3-2	TRBJ1-4	-	-	TGTGCCAGCACCCACGGTGAGGGACTGTTTTTT	CASTHGEGLFF
TRBV29-1	TRBJ1-1	-	-	TGCACCGGAGGACTTAAAGACAGGGAAGCTTTCTTT	CTGGLKDREAFF
TRBV18	TRBJ1-4	-	TRBD1	TGTGCCAGCTCACCACCCGGGACAGGGTCTGAAAAACTGTTTTTT	CASSPPGTGSEKLFF
TRBV7-9	TRBJ1-1	-	-	TGTGCCAGCAGCTTAGTTACAATCGACACTGAAGCTTTCTTT	CASSLVTIDTEAFF
TRBV7-9	TRBJ2-2	few	TRBD2	TGTGCCAGCAGCCTCGGACTAGCTTTAGGCACCGGGGAGCTGTTTTTT	CASSLGLALGTGELFF
TRBV5-4	TRBJ1-6	few	-	TGTGCCAGCAGCTTGGGGGGGGGCGCGTATTCACCCCTCCACTTT	CASSLGGGAYSPLHF
TRBV6-5	TRBJ1-5	-	-	TGTGCCAGCAGGACAGGCAATCAGCCCCAGCATTTT	CASRTGNQPQHF
TRBV11-2	TRBJ2-7	-	TRBD2	TGTGCCAGCAGCTTAGAGGGGAGGGCCAGGTCACGCTCCTACGAGCAGTACTTC	CASSLEGRARSRSYEQYF
TRBV19	TRBJ1-2	-	TRBD1	TGTGCCAGTAGTAGACAGGGATACTATGGCTACACCTTC	CASSRQGYYGYTF
TRBV5-6	TRBJ1-6	-	-	TGTGCCAGCAGCTTACGCGGCTCACCCCTCCACTTT	CASSLRGSPLHF
TRBV20-1	TRBJ2-1	-	TRBD2	TGCAGTGCTAGTTCACCCGGGACTAGGACCCTCAATGAGCAGTTCTTC	CSASSPGTRTLNEQFF
TRBV5-1	TRBJ2-7	-	TRBD1	TGCGCCAGCAGCATCGGGCAGGGGGTCGGGGACGAGCAGTACTTC	CASSIGQGVGDEQYF
TRBV7-9	TRBJ1-5	few	TRBD1	TGTGCCAGCAGCCCGACAGGGGGACTTCAGCCCCAGCATTTT	CASSPTGGLQPQHF
TRBV14	TRBJ1-1	-	-	TGTGCCAGCTCCTGGGGGGGACCGAACACTGAAGCTTTCTTT	CASSWGGPNTEAFF
TRBV5-4	TRBJ1-1	-	TRBD1	TGTGCCAGCAGCCGGGACAGGTCCACTGAAGCTTTCTTT	CASSRDRSTEAFF
TRBV19	TRBJ1-5	-	-	TGTGCCAGTAGTATCGGACAGCATAATCAGCCCCAGCATTTT	CASSIGQHNQPQHF
TRBV18	TRBJ2-1	-	-	TGTGCCAGCTCACCCCGGGACACATACAATGAGCAGTTCTTC	CASSPRDTYNEQFF
TRBV10-2	TRBJ1-2	-	-	TGCGCCAGCCTTCTAGACGGATATGGCTACACCTTC	CASLLDGYGYTF
TRBV27	TRBJ1-1	-	-	TGTGCCAGCAGTTTATTCGGACAGAACACTGAAGCTTTCTTT	CASSLFGQNTEAFF
TRBV11-1	TRBJ2-5	-	TRBD1	TGTGCCAGCAGCTTAAGTTTACAGGGGGTCGGAGAGACCCAGTACTTC	CASSLSLQGVGETQYF